This section outlines one T cell receptor (beta chain) sequence together with its context. Its antigen is unknown. The record originates from a study of a mutant IDH1 vaccine in newly diagnosed glioma. Across the study: V12 fell at week 35 and V13, the study end, at week 47.

The CDR3 spans 14 residues. CDR1 SGHDT and CDR2 YYEEEE come from the germline V gene. V dropped 1 base and J dropped 1 base, with 9 bases sitting between them. Sequencing was performed with immunoSEQ multiplex PCR; in TCRdb, only in-frame clones are kept and a portion is missing. This sample has tens of thousands of clones; 83% occur once, and the top ten carry 3.5% to 4.5%. Described time point: week 47, end of study. In the vaccine, a single dose held 300 ug of the mutant IDH1 20-mer peptide, along with topical imiquimod. New WHO grade 3 or 4 astrocytomas that were IDH1-mutant and ATRX-lost had been found in donors.

The clonotype comes from a man aged 25 to 40 with glioma. The material was PBMCs, obtained from a glioma patient whose treatment included an IDH1 peptide vaccine. V is TRBV5-6 and J is TRBJ2-7; D is ambiguous. The CDR3 coding sequence is TGTGCCAGCAGCTTGTACGGGCGATCCTACGAGCAGTACTTC. As protein: CASSLYGRSYEQYF.